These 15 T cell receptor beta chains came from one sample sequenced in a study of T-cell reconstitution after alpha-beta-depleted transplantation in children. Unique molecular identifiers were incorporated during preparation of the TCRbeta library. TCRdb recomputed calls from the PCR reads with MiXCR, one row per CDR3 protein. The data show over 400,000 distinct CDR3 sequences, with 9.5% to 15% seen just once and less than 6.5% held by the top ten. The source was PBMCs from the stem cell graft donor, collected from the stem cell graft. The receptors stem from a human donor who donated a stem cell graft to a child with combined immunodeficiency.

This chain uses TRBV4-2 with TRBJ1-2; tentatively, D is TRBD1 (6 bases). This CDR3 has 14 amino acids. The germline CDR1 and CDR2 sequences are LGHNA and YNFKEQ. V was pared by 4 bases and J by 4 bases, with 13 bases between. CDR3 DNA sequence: TGTGCCAGCAGCCCCCGGGGGGCAGTCTATGGCTACACCTTC. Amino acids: CASSPRGAVYGYTF.

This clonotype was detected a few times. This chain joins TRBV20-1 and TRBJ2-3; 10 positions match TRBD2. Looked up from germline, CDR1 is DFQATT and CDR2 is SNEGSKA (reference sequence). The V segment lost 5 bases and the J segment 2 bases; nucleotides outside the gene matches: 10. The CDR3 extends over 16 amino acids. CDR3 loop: CSAGHSSGGTTDTQYF. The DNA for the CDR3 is TGCAGTGCTGGGCATTCTAGCGGGGGTACCACAGATACGCAGTATTTT.

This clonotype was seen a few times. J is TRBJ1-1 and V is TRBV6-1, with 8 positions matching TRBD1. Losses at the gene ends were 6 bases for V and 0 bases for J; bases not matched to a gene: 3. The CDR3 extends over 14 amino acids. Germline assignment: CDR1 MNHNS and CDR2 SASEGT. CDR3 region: CASRDRVMNTEAFF. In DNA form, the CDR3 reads TGTGCCAGCAGGGACAGGGTAATGAACACTGAAGCTTTCTTT.

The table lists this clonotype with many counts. CDR3: CASSPQDRTGELFF. The CDR3 region has the DNA TGTGCCAGCAGCCCTCAAGACCGAACCGGGGAGCTGTTTTTT. The chain has TRBV11-1 and TRBJ2-2; D remains ambiguous. Germline V CDR1 and CDR2: SGHAT, FQDESV (reference sequence). V lost 5 bases, J lost 5 bases, and 12 bases lay in between. The CDR3 loop spans 14 amino acids.

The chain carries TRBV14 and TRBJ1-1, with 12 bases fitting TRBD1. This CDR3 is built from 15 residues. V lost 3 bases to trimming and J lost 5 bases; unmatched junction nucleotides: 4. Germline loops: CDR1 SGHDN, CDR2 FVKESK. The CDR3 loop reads CASSQGTGGWTEAFF. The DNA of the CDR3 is TGTGCCAGCAGCCAGGGGACAGGGGGCTGGACTGAAGCTTTCTTT.

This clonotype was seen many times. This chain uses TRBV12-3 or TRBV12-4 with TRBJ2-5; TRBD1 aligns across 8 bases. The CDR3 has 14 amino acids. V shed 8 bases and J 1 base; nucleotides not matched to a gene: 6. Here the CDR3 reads CASGGTGFQETQYF. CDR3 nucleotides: TGTGCCAGCGGCGGGACAGGCTTCCAAGAGACCCAGTACTTC.

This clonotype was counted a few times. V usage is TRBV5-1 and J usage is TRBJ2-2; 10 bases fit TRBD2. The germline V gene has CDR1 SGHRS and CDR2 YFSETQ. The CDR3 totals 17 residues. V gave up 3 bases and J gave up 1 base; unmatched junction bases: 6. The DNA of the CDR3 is TGCGCCAGCAGCTCAAGCGGACTAGCGGTGAACACCGGGGAGCTGTTTTTT. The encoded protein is CASSSSGLAVNTGELFF.

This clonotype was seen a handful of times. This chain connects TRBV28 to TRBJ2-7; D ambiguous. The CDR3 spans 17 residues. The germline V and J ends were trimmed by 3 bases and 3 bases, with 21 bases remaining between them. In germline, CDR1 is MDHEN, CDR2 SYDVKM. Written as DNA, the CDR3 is TGTGCCAGCAGTTTCAATTATGTCGACCACCGATACTACGAGCAGTACTTC. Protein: CASSFNYVDHRYYEQYF.

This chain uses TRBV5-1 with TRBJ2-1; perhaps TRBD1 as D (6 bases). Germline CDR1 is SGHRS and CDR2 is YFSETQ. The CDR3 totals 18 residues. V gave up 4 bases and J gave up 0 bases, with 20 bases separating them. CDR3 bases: TGCGCCAGCAGCGTGACCCTCCAGGGGCTCTCCTCCTACAATGAGCAGTTCTTC. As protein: CASSVTLQGLSSYNEQFF.

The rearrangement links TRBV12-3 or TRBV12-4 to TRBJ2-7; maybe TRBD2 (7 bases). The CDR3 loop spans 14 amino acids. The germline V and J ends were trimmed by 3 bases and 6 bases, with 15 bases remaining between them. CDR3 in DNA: TGTGCCAGCAGTTTTGATGGGGGGGCAGGCGAGCAGTACTTC. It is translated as CASSFDGGAGEQYF.

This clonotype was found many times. CDR3 nucleotides: TGTGCCACCAGCTTAAGGACTACCCGCAGGGAGCAGTACTTC. Residues: CATSLRTTRREQYF. V and J are TRBV15 and TRBJ2-7; tentatively, D is TRBD2 (6 bases). The V end lost 5 bases, the J end lost 7 bases, and 18 bases lay between the germline ends. The CDR3 contains 14 residues. Germline values: CDR1 LNHNV, CDR2 YYDKDF (reference sequence).

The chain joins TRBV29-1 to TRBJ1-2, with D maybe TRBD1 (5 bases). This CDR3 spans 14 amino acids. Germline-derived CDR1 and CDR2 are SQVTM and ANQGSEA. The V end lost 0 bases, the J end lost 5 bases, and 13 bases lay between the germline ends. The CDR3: CSVEDLQAGYGYTF. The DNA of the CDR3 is TGCAGCGTTGAAGATCTTCAGGCAGGGTATGGCTACACCTTC.

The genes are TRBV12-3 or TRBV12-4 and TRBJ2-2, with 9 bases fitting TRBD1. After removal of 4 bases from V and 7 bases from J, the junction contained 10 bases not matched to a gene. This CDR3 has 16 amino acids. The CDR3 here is CASSSRRTGEIGELFF. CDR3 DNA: TGTGCCAGCAGTTCCCGCCGGACAGGGGAGATCGGGGAGCTGTTTTTT.

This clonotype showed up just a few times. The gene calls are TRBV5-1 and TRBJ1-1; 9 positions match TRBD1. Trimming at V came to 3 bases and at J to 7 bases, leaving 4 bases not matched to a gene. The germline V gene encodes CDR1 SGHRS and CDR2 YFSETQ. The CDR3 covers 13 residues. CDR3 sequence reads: CASSSRTGDEAFF. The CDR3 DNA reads TGCGCCAGCAGCTCTAGGACAGGGGATGAAGCTTTCTTT.

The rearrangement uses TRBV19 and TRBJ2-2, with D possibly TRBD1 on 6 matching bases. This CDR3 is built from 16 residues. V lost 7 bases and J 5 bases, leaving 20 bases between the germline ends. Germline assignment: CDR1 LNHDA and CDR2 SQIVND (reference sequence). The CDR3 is CASTAFEGVLTGELFF. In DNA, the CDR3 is TGTGCCAGTACCGCCTTCGAGGGGGTTTTAACCGGGGAGCTGTTTTTT.